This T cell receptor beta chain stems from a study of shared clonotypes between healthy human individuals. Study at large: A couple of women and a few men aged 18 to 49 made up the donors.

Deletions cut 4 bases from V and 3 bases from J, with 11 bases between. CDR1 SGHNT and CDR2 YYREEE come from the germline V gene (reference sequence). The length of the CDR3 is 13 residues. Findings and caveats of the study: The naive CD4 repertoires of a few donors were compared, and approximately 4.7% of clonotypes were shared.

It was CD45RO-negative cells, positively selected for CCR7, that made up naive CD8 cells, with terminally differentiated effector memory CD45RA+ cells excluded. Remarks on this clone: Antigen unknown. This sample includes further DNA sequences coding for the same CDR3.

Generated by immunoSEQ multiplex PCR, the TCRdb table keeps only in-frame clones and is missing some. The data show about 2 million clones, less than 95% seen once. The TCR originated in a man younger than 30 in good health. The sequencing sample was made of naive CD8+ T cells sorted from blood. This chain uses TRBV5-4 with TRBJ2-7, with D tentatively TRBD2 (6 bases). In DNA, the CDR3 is TGTGCCAGCAGCGGAGGGCAGGGCTACGAGCAGTACTTC. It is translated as CASSGGQGYEQYF.